Listed here are 16 T cell receptor beta chains from one sample, sequenced in a study of T cells in Graves' hyperthyroidism and ophthalmopathy. Amplified TCR beta CDR3 regions derived from RNA transcripts. In the first-round RT-PCR of the TCR CDR3, the HTBI primer set was used. TCRdb re-called the multiplex PCR reads through MiXCR, storing one row per CDR3 protein. The sample includes 750,000 to 900,000 distinct CDR3 sequences, approximately 40% of them seen just once. The specimen was blood. The receptors were sampled from a man younger than 35 with Graves' hyperthyroidism.

The rearrangement uses TRBV25-1 and TRBJ1-6; D gene ambiguous. This CDR3 is 13 amino acids long. CDR1 and CDR2 from the germline V gene are MGHDK and SYGVNS. Trimming took 5 bases from V and 7 from J, leaving 9 bases between them. The CDR3 sequence: CASSPPGNSPLHF. CDR3 DNA sequence: TGTGCCAGCAGTCCACCGGGGAATTCACCCCTCCACTTT.

This clonotype has just a few counts. This may be a read error, as it is one base from a much larger clone. The chain combines TRBV6-6 with TRBJ1-5; D gene uncertain. This CDR3 has 11 amino acids. Trimming shortened V by 5 bases and J by 6 bases, and 5 bases separated the two germline ends. Germline CDR1 MNHNY, CDR2 SVGAGI (reference sequence). CDR3 nucleotide sequence: TGTGCCAGCAGTGAAGTTCAGCCCCAGCATTTT. As protein: CASSEVQPQHF.

This chain uses TRBV5-6 with TRBJ1-4; no reliable D call. V shed 0 bases and J shed 5 bases, with 8 bases lying between them. In germline, CDR1 is SGHDT, CDR2 YYEEEE. The CDR3 contains 14 residues. The CDR3 protein is CASSLARSNEKLFF. In DNA, the CDR3 is TGTGCCAGCAGCTTGGCACGGAGCAATGAAAAACTGTTTTTT.

For this clonotype: It may be a read error: a sequence one base away is much more abundant. For the CDR3, the DNA is TGTGCCAGCAGCGTAGCGACAGGGAGGAACGCTGAAGCTTTCTTT. Encoded protein: CASSVATGRNAEAFF. The chain joins TRBV9 to TRBJ1-1; 7 bases fit TRBD1. Germline values: CDR1 SGDLS, CDR2 YYNGEE. CDR3 length: 15 residues.

The V gene is TRBV12-3 or TRBV12-4, the J gene TRBJ1-4; a weak D match, TRBD1 (5 bases). This CDR3 contains 15 residues. Trimming took 4 bases from V and 5 from J, leaving 14 bases between them. CDR3 DNA: TGTGCCAGCAGTTACCTGGGACGGCGGAATGAAAAACTGTTTTTT. Its protein is CASSYLGRRNEKLFF.

This clonotype was observed a few times. The chain links TRBV12-3 or TRBV12-4 to TRBJ2-7, with a weak D call TRBD2 (6 bases). CDR3 length: 14 amino acids. Trimming took off 0 bases at V and 3 bases at J, with 9 bases between the two ends. This CDR3 is CASSLAGGYYEQYF. Here the CDR3 DNA reads TGTGCCAGCAGTTTAGCGGGGGGATACTACGAGCAGTACTTC.

As concerns this clonotype: One junction end does not reproduce the germline sequence, and a read error may be involved. The chain joins TRBV12-3 or TRBV12-4 to TRBJ1-6; D remains unclear. The CDR3 totals 8 residues. The DNA of the CDR3 is TGTGCCAGCAGCTCCCTTGCCTTT. It yields the protein CASSSLAF.

This clonotype was counted between two and nine times. Here the CDR3 DNA reads TGTGCCAGCAGCTTAGAAGGGCAGGGGACTGAAGCTTTCTTT. Its translation: CASSLEGQGTEAFF. V gene TRBV7-3 combines with J gene TRBJ1-1; D possibly corresponds to TRBD1 (6 bases). The CDR3 has 14 residues. CDR1 and CDR2 (germline): SGHTA, FQGTGA. Deletions cut 2 bases from V and 5 bases from J, with 12 bases between. Using reference TRBV7-3 and TRBJ1-1 for the parts outside the CDR3, the full variable domain is GAGVSQTPSNKVTEKGKYVELRCDPISGHTALYWYRQSLGQGPEFLIYFQGTGAADDSGLPNDRFFAVRPEGSVSTLKIQRTERGDSAVYLCASSLEGQGTEAFFGQGTRLTVV.

In this sample, this clonotype turned up many times. CDR3 in DNA: TGTGCCATCAGTGACGGGGTTAATCAGCCCCAGCATTTT. Its protein is CAISDGVNQPQHF. The V gene is TRBV10-3, the J gene TRBJ1-5; no clear D gene. CDR1 is ENHRY and CDR2 is SYGVKD in the germline V gene. The germline V and J ends were trimmed by 3 bases and 4 bases, with 7 bases remaining between them. The CDR3 has 13 residues.

The table lists this clonotype with many counts. J is TRBJ2-7 and V is TRBV15; D not certain. Germline CDR1 is LNHNV and CDR2 is YYDKDF (reference sequence). The CDR3 is 14 residues long. Trimming left V 0 bases short and J 3 bases short, with 9 bases between. The CDR3 loop is CATSREADGYEQYF. CDR3 sequence (DNA): TGTGCCACCAGCAGAGAGGCGGACGGCTACGAGCAGTACTTC.

At least ten counts were recorded for this clonotype. One end of the junction is discordant with germline, which a read error may explain. The J gene is TRBJ1-5, the V gene TRBV19; D is unresolved. The CDR3 is 12 amino acids. Germline V gives CDR1 LNHDA, CDR2 SQIVND (reference sequence). The CDR3 DNA is TGTGCCAGTGGTATTTGGGATCAGCCCCAGCATTTT. Translation gives CASGIWDQPQHF.

Points on this clonotype: One junction end does not reproduce the germline sequence, and a read error may be involved. J is TRBJ2-3 and V is TRBV7-2; D not certain. This CDR3 contains 11 residues. Looked up from germline, CDR1 is SGHTA and CDR2 is FQGNSA. The CDR3 DNA reads TGTCCCAGCAGCCTCACAGATACGCAGTATTTT. It encodes CPSSLTDTQYF.

About this clonotype itself: A much larger clonotype is one base distant, so this may be a read error. This sequence joins TRBV20-1 and TRBJ1-5; D perhaps matches TRBD1 (5 bases). CDR1 and CDR2 (germline): DFQATT, SNEGSKA (reference sequence). There are 13 residues in the CDR3. V lost 6 bases and J lost 5, with 14 bases in between. The CDR3 protein is CSATGRRDQPQHF. CDR3 bases: TGCAGTGCCACAGGTCGAAGGGATCAGCCCCAGCATTTT.

The table lists this clonotype with a few counts. The genes are TRBV7-2 and TRBJ2-2; 10 positions match TRBD2. Germline loops: CDR1 SGHTA, CDR2 FQGNSA. With V trimmed by 1 base and J by 2 bases, 1 base remained unmatched. This CDR3 is 16 amino acids long. CDR3 amino acids: CASSLVAGGNTGELFF. In nucleotides, the CDR3 is TGTGCCAGCAGCTTAGTAGCGGGGGGAAACACCGGGGAGCTGTTTTTT.

Many counts were recorded for this clonotype. V usage is TRBV7-6 and J usage is TRBJ2-7, with 8 bases fitting TRBD1. Trimming removed 5 bases from V and 2 bases from J; junction bases left unmatched: 8. The CDR3 length is 15 residues. CDR1 is SGHVS and CDR2 is FNYEAQ in the germline V gene. The CDR3 region is CASSPQGQDAYEQYF. The DNA of the CDR3 is TGTGCCAGCAGCCCACAGGGACAGGATGCCTACGAGCAGTACTTC.

The chain has TRBV7-6 and TRBJ1-1; D might be TRBD1 (5 bases). Trimming removed 4 bases at V and 5 bases at J, with 14 bases between. In germline, CDR1 is SGHVS, CDR2 FNYEAQ. The CDR3 has 14 residues. The CDR3, as DNA: TGTGCCAGCAGCTCCTCTGAATGGGGGACTGAAGCTTTCTTT. It specifies CASSSSEWGTEAFF.